The T cell receptor (beta chain) under discussion was sequenced for a study of T cells in Graves' hyperthyroidism and ophthalmopathy. General study findings and limits: Blood samples included most of the expanded thyroid clonotypes exceeding 0.001.

RNA transcripts served as the template for amplifying TCR beta CDR3 regions. RT-PCR in the first round (using the HTBI primer set) targeted the TCR CDR3. TCRdb re-called the multiplex PCR reads through MiXCR, storing one row per CDR3 protein. The table shows about 98,000 distinct CDR3 sequences, with approximately 39% occurring only once. The authors deemed Graves' hyperthyroidism stable absent ophthalmopathy progression within 18 months. Patients between 18 and 65 years old had hyperthyroidism, newly diagnosed and lasting under 2 months. Investigators excluded patients with uncontrolled infection, other autoimmune disease, pregnancy or lactation. This clonotype was counted ten times or more. Its antigen is unknown. The origin of this receptor is a woman under 40 with Graves' hyperthyroidism. The sequenced sample was peripheral blood or thyroid tissue (not recorded which).

CDR3: CASHDRNNQPQHF. In DNA form, the CDR3 reads TGTGCCAGCCATGACAGGAACAATCAGCCCCAGCATTTT. The chain employs TRBV6-1 and TRBJ1-5; tentative D call: TRBD1 (6 bases). The length of the CDR3 is 13 residues. Looked up from germline, CDR1 is MNHNS and CDR2 is SASEGT. Deletions cut 8 bases from V and 3 bases from J, with 11 bases between.